This is a list of T cell receptor beta chains from one sample in a study of cytomegalovirus exposure and HLA in healthy donors. Only in-frame clones appear in the TCRdb table, and some are missing; sequencing was by immunoSEQ multiplex PCR. The sample has some 160,000 clones; approximately 78% are singletons. The specimen sequenced was PBMCs. These receptors came from a male donor in good health and CMV-seropositive. The CDR3 runs from the conserved cysteine through the conserved F or W. D genes are given only for firm matches. Rows may omit the clone size; those that give it use once, few, many or a size class.

TRBV4-3	-	15	TRBJ2-5	TRBD2	CASSGTGLAWETQYF	TGCGCCAGCAGCGGGACGGGACTAGCGTGGGAGACCCAGTACTTC
TRBV7-2	once	12	TRBJ2-1	TRBD2	CASSLAPGGQFF	TGTGCCAGCAGCTTAGCGCCGGGAGGGCAGTTCTTC
TRBV9	-	15	TRBJ1-2	-	CASSTGAGALYGYTF	TGTGCCAGCAGCACTGGGGCGGGGGCCTTATATGGCTACACCTTC
TRBV6-6	once	16	TRBJ1-4	TRBD1	CASSQTTGGANEKLFF	TGTGCCAGCAGTCAGACGACAGGGGGCGCGAATGAAAAACTGTTTTTT
TRBV6-5	-	14	TRBJ2-7	TRBD1	CASSYLGQGYEQYF	TGTGCCAGCAGTTACTTAGGACAGGGCTACGAGCAGTACTTC
TRBV5-8	once	15	TRBJ2-7	-	CASSLVTEKRYEQYF	TGTGCCAGCAGCTTGGTCACAGAGAAACGCTACGAGCAGTACTTC
TRBV9	-	15	TRBJ2-3	TRBD2	CASSVDTSGTDTQYF	TGTGCCAGCAGCGTAGATACTAGCGGTACAGATACGCAGTATTTT
TRBV7-8	-	15	TRBJ2-1	-	CASSLLNPQPLDWFF	TGTGCCAGCAGCTTACTTAATCCCCAGCCCCTCGACTGGTTCTTC
TRBV5-4	-	14	TRBJ1-5	TRBD1	CASSKQGSGQPQHF	TGTGCCAGCAGTAAACAGGGGAGCGGTCAGCCCCAGCATTTT
TRBV5-1	-	15	TRBJ2-5	-	CASSLGGAGEETQYF	TGCGCCAGCAGCTTGGGTGGGGCAGGAGAAGAGACCCAGTACTTC
TRBV5-6	-	14	TRBJ1-5	TRBD1	CASSLSGPGGPQHF	TGTGCCAGCAGCTTATCAGGTCCAGGGGGGCCCCAGCATTTT
TRBV11-2	-	14	TRBJ1-6	-	CASREQLNNSPLHF	TGTGCCAGCAGGGAGCAGCTTAATAATTCACCCCTCCACTTT
TRBV9	once	15	TRBJ2-1	TRBD2	CASSVAGGPSNEQFF	TGTGCCAGCAGCGTAGCGGGAGGGCCTAGCAATGAGCAGTTCTTC
TRBV29-1	few	14	TRBJ1-2	TRBD1	CSVAGDRGLYGYTF	TGCAGCGTGGCCGGGGACAGGGGGCTCTATGGCTACACCTTC
TRBV5-8	-	13	TRBJ1-2	-	CASSLDISYGYTF	TGTGCCAGCAGCTTAGACATCAGCTATGGCTACACCTTC
TRBV27	-	16	TRBJ2-3	TRBD2	CASSPLFTGGTDTQYF	TGTGCCAGCAGTCCACTTTTTACGGGGGGAACAGATACGCAGTATTTT
TRBV12-5	-	12	TRBJ2-1	-	CASGFPRGAKFF	TGTGCTAGTGGTTTCCCCCGGGGGGCGAAGTTCTTC
TRBV19	-	14	TRBJ2-7	-	CASSIPGSSYEQYF	TGTGCCAGTAGTATACCCGGGAGCTCCTACGAGCAGTACTTC
TRBV7-9	-	15	TRBJ1-5	-	CASSETGDSNQPQHF	TGTGCCAGCAGCGAAACCGGGGATAGCAATCAGCCCCAGCATTTT
TRBV7-2	-	15	TRBJ2-7	TRBD2	CASSLATSGTYEQYF	TGTGCCAGCAGCTTAGCAACTAGCGGAACCTACGAGCAGTACTTC
TRBV9	-	16	TRBJ2-2	TRBD1	CASSQPPGQGDRELFF	TGTGCCAGCAGCCAACCCCCGGGACAGGGTGACCGGGAGCTGTTTTTT
TRBV30	few	13	TRBJ2-4	-	CAWSVGGGPIQYF	TGTGCCTGGAGTGTAGGGGGGGGACCCATTCAGTACTTC
TRBV21-1	-	14	TRBJ1-1	-	CASTMTGRNTEAFF	TGTGCCAGCACCATGACAGGGAGGAACACTGAAGCTTTCTTT
TRBV7-8	few	17	TRBJ2-3	-	CASSPRAAGQGADTQYF	TGTGCCAGCAGCCCAAGGGCAGCGGGACAAGGGGCAGATACGCAGTATTTT
TRBV9	-	15	TRBJ2-1	-	CASSVTGDAYNEQFF	TGTGCCAGCAGCGTTACGGGGGACGCTTACAATGAGCAGTTCTTC
TRBV18	-	16	TRBJ2-6	-	CASSPLRGAGANVLTF	TGTGCCAGCTCACCATTACGGGGGGCAGGGGCCAACGTCCTGACTTTC
TRBV27	-	13	TRBJ2-3	TRBD1	CASRTGGTDTQYF	TGTGCCAGCCGGACAGGGGGCACAGATACGCAGTATTTT
TRBV1	-	18	TRBJ1-2	-	CTSSSRRWEGRASGGYTF	TGCACCAGCAGCTCAAGGCGGTGGGAGGGCAGGGCGTCGGGGGGCTACACCTTC